This T cell receptor beta chain comes out of a study of blood T cell repertoires in COVID-19. Overall study: Sample material is recorded as cDNA or gDNA derived from T cells, B-cell-depleted T cells, or PBMCs.

Only in-frame clones appear in the TCRdb table, and some are missing; sequencing was by immunoSEQ multiplex PCR. This table holds roughly 240,000 clones, 65% to 90% found once. V shed 2 bases, J shed 4 bases, and the junction held 12 bases outside the gene matches. The germline gives CDR1 SGHRS, CDR2 YFSETQ. This CDR3 spans 18 amino acids. Sequencing used peripheral blood. This sequence joins TRBV5-1 and TRBJ2-3, with 11 positions matching TRBD2. This TCR derives from a woman between 65 and 79 years old with acute or convalescent COVID-19. The CDR3 here is CASSFLLAGALDADTQYF. The CDR3 DNA is TGCGCCAGCAGCTTTTTACTAGCGGGGGCCCTAGACGCAGATACGCAGTATTTT.